The T cell receptor (beta chain) under discussion was sequenced for a study of blood T cell repertoires in COVID-19. Across the study: Donors in the United States, Italy and Spain gave samples during acute or convalescent COVID-19. T cells, B-cell-depleted T cells, or PBMCs supplied cDNA or gDNA.

Here immunoSEQ multiplex PCR was the method, and the copy in TCRdb shows in-frame clones only, minus some. The sample shows 150,000 to 200,000 clones, 65% to 85% of them seen only once. Participant ages covered roughly 18 to 90 years across about 22 US areas. Researchers sorted participants into cohorts using their self-reported clinical history. V was trimmed by 1 base and J by 4 bases, leaving 13 bases between them. Germline assignment: CDR1 MNHNS and CDR2 SASEGT. The CDR3 loop spans 15 amino acids. This clonotype was sampled from a woman aged 60-70 years who had recovered from COVID-19. V gene TRBV6-1 combines with J gene TRBJ1-1, with a possible D match to TRBD1 (6 bases). Material: PBMCs or T cells enriched from blood (not recorded which). CDR3 nucleotides: TGTGCCAGCAGTGAAGGAGCAGGGGTAGGCACTGAAGCTTTCTTT. Residues: CASSEGAGVGTEAFF.